Detailed here is one T cell receptor (beta chain). This specimen comes from a study of T cell changes during pregnancy in multiple sclerosis. Germline V CDR1 and CDR2: SGDLS, YYNGEE. This CDR3 is 14 amino acids long. The ends were cut back, 3 bases at V and 5 bases at J, with 11 bases in the middle. Data came from immunoSEQ multiplex PCR; TCRdb stores just in-frame clones and leaves some out. Altogether approximately 61,000 clones are present, around nine tenths being singletons, with the ten largest covering 2.5% to 3.5%. The specimen comprised peripheral blood, sampled in the first trimester of pregnancy. The chain employs TRBV9 and TRBJ2-2; D remains unclear. The origin of this receptor is a female donor in good health, enrolled as a control in a pregnancy study. The CDR3 loop is CASSERSQTGELFF. In DNA form, the CDR3 reads TGTGCCAGCAGCGAGAGGAGTCAAACCGGGGAGCTGTTTTTT.